Listed below are T cell receptor beta chains from one sample, sequenced in a study of shared clonotypes between healthy human individuals. Produced via immunoSEQ multiplex PCR; TCRdb's table is partial and in-frame only. The sample contains a few hundred thousand clones, roughly 85% of which appear only once. The specimen sequenced was PBMCs. Source of these receptors: a woman aged 40 to 50 in good health. Some clones in this sample may be carry-over from other donors' samples. CDR3s leave out the opening cysteine and the closing phenylalanine or tryptophan.

len | j_gene | v_gene | CDR3aa
15 | TRBJ2-4 | TRBV7-9 | ASSINGQGFAKNIQY
12 | TRBJ2-7 | TRBV5-4 | ASSQLGTTYEQY
12 | TRBJ2-1 | TRBV6-6 | ASSYALAGDEQF
11 | TRBJ2-2 | TRBV29-1 | SVAPTGDGELF
12 | TRBJ2-1 | TRBV5-6 | ASSEGLLNNEQF
11 | TRBJ1-6 | TRBV30 | AWTEGGVSPLH
11 | TRBJ2-5 | TRBV11-2 | ASSLEQIETQY
12 | TRBJ2-1 | TRBV5-4 | ASSLAGAYNEQF
11 | TRBJ1-2 | TRBV5-1 | ASSLTETGGYT
12 | TRBJ2-3 | TRBV2 | ASRLAGGRDTQY
14 | TRBJ1-1 | TRBV30 | AWSAQSGALNTEAF